This T cell receptor beta chain is drawn from a study of cytomegalovirus exposure and HLA in healthy donors. Broader study findings: According to the study, around 160 TCR beta chains were cytomegalovirus-associated. Most TCR sequences were uncommon, yet certain public TCRs appeared in many donors.

The protocol was immunoSEQ multiplex PCR, while the TCRdb copy is restricted to in-frame clones and leaves out a portion. In the table there are about 200,000 clones, over 65% of which are singletons. The study drew the donors from its approximately 120-subject validation cohort, separate from the approximately 690-subject first cohort. The germline gives CDR1 SGHNT, CDR2 YYREEE (reference sequence). Trimming removed 4 bases from V and 3 bases from J, with 6 bases in between. This CDR3 spans 12 amino acids. This clone was recorded once. Its antigen is undetermined. J is TRBJ2-3 and V is TRBV5-4; D is ambiguous. This clonotype was obtained from a woman between 18 and 29 years old in good health and CMV-seronegative. The sequenced material came from PBMCs. CDR3 DNA sequence: TGTGCCAGCAGCCTCTTGACAGATACGCAGTATTTT. Translated, it gives CASSLLTDTQYF.